The T cell receptor beta chain under discussion was sequenced for a study of blood T cell repertoires in COVID-19. Study-level background: COVID-19 samples, acute and convalescent, were from the United States, Italy and Spain.

As originally analysed: The authors estimated nucleated cell counts from reference gene primer amplification. Method: immunoSEQ multiplex PCR; TCRdb's copy keeps in-frame clones and lacks some. Clone size and the V and J calls come from that table; the DNA yielded D and trimming. The top ten hold 15% to 20% of the sample, which has fewer than 200,000 clones, about four fifths seen once. This CDR3 comprises 13 residues. The germline gives CDR1 MNHEY, CDR2 SMNVEV (reference sequence). Trimming took 10 bases from V and 6 from J, leaving 15 bases between them. The V and J genes are TRBV27 and TRBJ1-4; the D gene is possibly TRBD1 (6 bases). The source material was peripheral blood. The TCR was taken from a woman in her 70s who had recovered from COVID-19. The CDR3 loop is CATQGSLDEKLFF. CDR3 nucleotide sequence: TGTGCCACCCAGGGGTCCCTTGATGAAAAACTGTTTTTT.